This is a list of T cell receptor beta chains from one sample in a study of T cells in Graves' hyperthyroidism and ophthalmopathy. TCRdb called the multiplex PCR reads again in MiXCR, with one record for every CDR3 protein. The sample gives 500,000 to 650,000 distinct CDR3 sequences, 46% of which show up once; about 40% is in the top ten. Material for sequencing was peripheral blood or thyroid tissue (not recorded which). These receptors all come from an adult woman with Graves' disease, either hyperthyroidism or ophthalmopathy (not recorded which). Both conserved end residues are trimmed from each CDR3. The D gene is left open where the match is weak.

D gene | V gene | CDR3 length | CDR3 protein
NA | TRBV6-5 | 11 | ASGPGPNTEAF
TRBD2 | TRBV12-3/TRBV12-4 | 13 | ASSELGLAQETQY
TRBD1 | TRBV7-9 | 13 | ASIPGGTGPHEQY
NA | TRBV28 | 10 | ASSLSSGELF
TRBD2 | TRBV5-1 | 15 | ASSYQGGIGRSDEQY
NA | TRBV2 | 12 | ASSPQVLSYEQY
TRBD1 | TRBV11-2 | 12 | ASSFDRAGDGYT
NA | TRBV12-3/TRBV12-4 | 15 | ASSSPRQGIINEKLF
TRBD2 | TRBV12-3/TRBV12-4 | 13 | ASSQAGSYTGELF
TRBD1 | TRBV7-3 | 14 | ASSAAGTGGNYGYT
NA | TRBV18 | 11 | ASSPDRGDTIY
NA | TRBV12-3/TRBV12-4 | 12 | ASRDGQTQETQY
TRBD1 | TRBV7-9 | 11 | ASSRPQGGELF
TRBD1 | TRBV10-2 | 14 | ASSLSWDRGAYEQY
TRBD1 | TRBV20-1 | 12 | SASADRGQETQY
NA | TRBV2 | 12 | ASSGTGTKYEQY
NA | TRBV6-1 | 14 | ASSEFGRRGTGELF
TRBD1 | TRBV3-1 | 12 | ASSPGTDESFYT
TRBD1 | TRBV19 | 12 | ASSTDRASGPQH
TRBD1 | TRBV29-1 | 12 | SVERDRDNYGYT
NA | TRBV10-3 | 14 | AISKDTLGGGETQY
NA | TRBV20-1 | 11 | SARGQDQETQY
NA | TRBV5-4 | 13 | ASSLATPGPYEQY